This T cell receptor (beta chain) was documented in a study of cytomegalovirus exposure and HLA in healthy donors. General observations from the study: Most sequenced TCRs were rare (though some public TCRs occurred in many donors).

With regard to this clone: Its antigen is unidentified.

This CDR3 comprises 16 residues. Trimming shortened V by 1 base and J by 4 bases, and 19 bases separated the two germline ends. Germline CDR1 and CDR2: SQVTM and ANQGSEA. Method: immunoSEQ multiplex PCR; TCRdb's copy keeps in-frame clones and lacks some. The repertoire consists of some 100,000 clones, with roughly 88% occurring once and the leading ten covering about 1.8%. These donors were members of the roughly 120-subject validation cohort, a group separate from the approximately 670-subject first cohort. The specimen sequenced was PBMCs. V usage is TRBV29-1 and J usage is TRBJ1-1, with D possibly TRBD1 on 5 matching bases. This TCR derives from a man between 18 and 35 years old in good health and CMV-seronegative. CDR3 sequence reads: CSVEVGSRGRATEAFF. The CDR3 region has the DNA TGCAGCGTTGAAGTAGGGTCAAGGGGTAGAGCCACTGAAGCTTTCTTT.